Below are 2 T cell receptor beta chains sequenced from a single sample in a study of human T cells and chemical hapten exposure. TCRdb re-derived calls from the RACE reads in MiXCR, one entry per CDR3 protein. The repertoire holds about 140,000 distinct CDR3 sequences, with roughly 10% as singletons. Time point denoted: patch test 2, 6 weeks after DPC sensitization. Treatment reported: therapeutic diphenylcyclopropenone sensitization with weekly scalp DPC. The specimen was whole blood, collected in connection with sensitization to the hapten diphenylcyclopropenone (DPC). Every receptor here comes from a woman aged 45-65 years with alopecia areata. Some clones in this sample may be carry-over from other donors' samples.

This clonotype was detected many times. The chain has TRBV28 and TRBJ2-3; the D is unclear. Germline-derived CDR1 and CDR2 are MDHEN and SYDVKM. Trimming removed 3 bases from V and 3 bases from J, with 7 bases in between. CDR3 size: 13 residues. As DNA, the CDR3 is TGTGCCAGCAGTTTTTGGGTTACAGATACGCAGTATTTT. This gives the protein CASSFWVTDTQYF.

This clonotype was seen a few times. J is TRBJ1-5 and V is TRBV7-9, with 10 bases aligning to TRBD1. CDR1 SEHNR and CDR2 FQNEAQ come from the germline V gene (reference sequence). J was trimmed by 4 bases and V by 6 bases; bases with no gene match: 6. CDR3 length: 15 residues. This CDR3 reads CASSPGQGQNQPQHF. In nucleotides, the CDR3 is TGTGCCAGCAGTCCGGGACAGGGGCAAAATCAGCCCCAGCATTTT.